This T cell receptor beta chain was identified in a study of blood T cell repertoires in COVID-19. Study information: Sources were T cells, B-cell-depleted T cells, or PBMCs; the material itself was cDNA or gDNA.

Per the original data handling: For nucleated cells, counts were estimated from reference gene primer amplification. Generated by immunoSEQ multiplex PCR, the TCRdb table keeps only in-frame clones and is missing some. Clonal size and the V and J genes are those of that table, whereas D and trimming came from the DNA. The table records about 110,000 clones, over 75% of them present only once. CDR3 length equals 13 residues. The V gene lost 9 bases and the J gene lost 1 base, with 12 bases spanning the gap. This sequence joins TRBV12-3 or TRBV12-4 and TRBJ1-1; D possibly corresponds to TRBD1 (5 bases). The receptor was derived from a woman over 75 with acute or convalescent COVID-19. Specimen: peripheral blood. The CDR3 loop is CASGDGGNTEAFF. The CDR3 nucleotides read TGTGCCAGTGGGGACGGGGGGAACACTGAAGCTTTCTTT.